The 21 T cell receptor beta chains given below trace back to one sample, sequenced in a study of blood T cell repertoires in COVID-19. Data came from immunoSEQ multiplex PCR; TCRdb stores just in-frame clones and leaves some out. The table shows some 80,000 clones, with about four fifths occurring only once. Sequenced material: peripheral blood. These receptors all stem from a woman in her 70s with acute or convalescent COVID-19.

The chain combines TRBV6-5 with TRBJ1-6; TRBD1 agrees at 9 bases. Germline CDR1 is MNHEY and CDR2 is SVGAGI. V lost 4 bases to trimming and J lost 5 bases; unmatched junction nucleotides: 3. The CDR3 spans 15 residues. CDR3 sequence reads: CASSSTGGHNSPLHF. CDR3 bases: TGTGCCAGCAGTTCTACAGGGGGCCATAATTCACCCCTCCACTTT.

This clone came up many times. This chain links TRBV5-1 with TRBJ2-3; 11 nucleotides line up with TRBD2. The V segment lost 3 bases and the J segment 0 bases; nucleotides outside the gene matches: 9. Germline lookup yields CDR1 SGHRS and CDR2 YFSETQ. CDR3 size: 18 residues. CDR3 DNA sequence: TGCGCCAGCAGCTCTATGACGACTAGCGGGATAAGCACAGATACGCAGTATTTT. Encoded protein: CASSSMTTSGISTDTQYF.

The chain employs TRBV2 and TRBJ2-1; D not certain. Germline V gene sequence: CDR1 SNHLY, CDR2 FYNNEI. The CDR3 length is 14 residues. Trimming took off 6 bases at V and 9 bases at J, with 18 bases between the two ends. The chain's CDR3 is CASSFNARGGEQFF. CDR3 in DNA: TGTGCCAGCAGCTTTAATGCTCGTGGCGGTGAGCAGTTCTTC.

The rearrangement uses TRBV13 and TRBJ2-2; the match to TRBD2 covers 7 bases. The CDR3 loop spans 13 amino acids. CDR1 PRHDT and CDR2 FYEKMQ come from the germline V gene (reference sequence). V dropped 7 bases and J dropped 5; count of bases not matched to a gene: 4. The CDR3 sequence: CASTRERTGELFF. The CDR3 DNA sequence: TGTGCCAGCACGCGGGAGAGGACCGGGGAGCTGTTTTTT. The full variable domain, completed using reference TRBV13 and TRBJ2-2, is AAGVIQSPRHLIKEKRETATLKCYPIPRHDTVYWYQQGPGQDPQFLISFYEKMQSDKGSIPDRFSAQQFSDYHSELNMSSLELGDSALYFCASTRERTGELFFGEGSRLTVL.

The chain combines TRBV30 with TRBJ1-5, with D maybe TRBD1 (6 bases). The V gene lost 4 bases and the J gene lost 6 bases, with 16 bases spanning the gap. This CDR3 is built from 14 residues. Germline loops: CDR1 GTSNPN, CDR2 SVGIG (reference sequence). The CDR3 here is CAWTAAGDTQPQHF. DNA for the CDR3: TGTGCCTGGACCGCGGCAGGGGACACTCAGCCCCAGCATTTT.

V gene TRBV19 combines with J gene TRBJ1-6; D is ambiguous. The germline V and J ends were trimmed by 3 bases and 6 bases, with 6 bases remaining between them. The CDR3 has 13 amino acids. Germline CDR1 LNHDA, CDR2 SQIVND (reference sequence). CDR3 sequence (DNA): TGTGCCAGTAGTATTTTCGGTAATTCACCCCTCCACTTT. This codes for CASSIFGNSPLHF.

The chain links TRBV20-1 to TRBJ2-1, with a possible D match to TRBD1 (6 bases). CDR3 size: 15 residues. V shed 6 bases and J shed 4 bases, with 19 bases lying between them. The germline V gene encodes CDR1 DFQATT and CDR2 SNEGSKA (reference sequence). The CDR3 region has the DNA TGCAGTGCCAGTTCGCGGACAGCCAGATACAATGAGCAGTTCTTC. Residues: CSASSRTARYNEQFF.

The J gene is TRBJ1-1, the V gene TRBV5-1, with 7 bases that match TRBD1. Germline lookup yields CDR1 SGHRS and CDR2 YFSETQ. The V segment lost 3 bases and the J segment 2 bases; nucleotides outside the gene matches: 10. The CDR3 is 16 residues long. CDR3 nucleotides: TGCGCCAGCAGCTCATCTGCGGGACAGATAAACACTGAAGCTTTCTTT. This encodes CASSSSAGQINTEAFF.

Here the CDR3 reads CASRMTGYNEQFF. CDR3 coding DNA: TGTGCCAGTCGAATGACAGGTTACAATGAGCAGTTCTTC. The chain uses TRBV6-5 and TRBJ2-1; the D gene is possibly TRBD1 (6 bases). The length of the CDR3 is 13 residues. The V end lost 9 bases, the J end lost 4 bases, and 13 bases lay between the germline ends. Germline CDR1 MNHEY, CDR2 SVGAGI.

The chain carries TRBV7-8 and TRBJ1-2, with 9 positions matching TRBD1. J was trimmed by 7 bases and V by 5 bases; bases with no gene match: 5. Germline loops: CDR1 SGHVS, CDR2 FQNEAQ. This CDR3 comprises 13 residues. The CDR3 DNA reads TGTGCCAGCAGCCTGCGGACAGGGGTTGGCTACACCTTC. It codes for CASSLRTGVGYTF.

This chain links TRBV7-9 with TRBJ2-7; 8 nucleotides align to TRBD1. With 7 bases clipped from V and 3 bases from J, the junction kept 5 bases outside the gene matches. The CDR3 has 13 amino acids. From germline, CDR1 is SEHNR and CDR2 FQNEAQ (reference sequence). The CDR3 reads CASMDREGYEQYF. The CDR3 nucleotides read TGTGCCAGCATGGACAGGGAAGGCTACGAGCAGTACTTC.

This rearrangement joins TRBV27 to TRBJ2-5; possible D gene TRBD2, 5 bases. Germline CDR1 and CDR2: MNHEY and SMNVEV (reference sequence). Trimming took 0 bases from V and 3 from J, leaving 14 bases between them. This CDR3 region has 16 residues. DNA of the CDR3: TGTGCCAGCAGTTTATCGCTCGCCCTAGCAGAAGAGACCCAGTACTTC. Amino acids: CASSLSLALAEETQYF.

This chain joins TRBV4-1 and TRBJ2-2; maybe TRBD2 (5 bases). V lost 3 bases, J lost 7 bases, and 15 bases lay in between. The CDR3 runs 15 residues. CDR1 is MGHRA and CDR2 is YSYEKL in the germline V gene. The CDR3 sequence is CASSQMSGVGGELFF. The CDR3 DNA is TGCGCCAGCAGCCAGATGAGCGGAGTCGGCGGGGAGCTGTTTTTT.

The chain recombines TRBV12-3 or TRBV12-4 with TRBJ2-5; no clear D gene. The CDR3 consists of 13 residues. The V and J ends lost 3 bases and 7 bases respectively, with 12 bases between them. The CDR3 sequence is CASSFSTLGTQYF. DNA of the CDR3: TGTGCCAGCAGTTTTTCCACCCTCGGGACCCAGTACTTC.

The V gene is TRBV7-3, the J gene TRBJ2-2; 8 positions match TRBD1. The junction had 7 bases not matched to a gene; V was cut back by 0 bases and J by 4 bases. The CDR3 has 17 amino acids. CDR1 is SGHTA, CDR2 FQGTGA, per germline. CDR3 bases: TGTGCCAGCAGCTTAACCTCGGACAGGGCTGGCACCGGGGAGCTGTTTTTT. Its translation is CASSLTSDRAGTGELFF. The complete variable domain, with remaining parts taken from reference TRBV7-3 and TRBJ2-2, reads GAGVSQTPSNKVTEKGKYVELRCDPISGHTALYWYRQSLGQGPEFLIYFQGTGAADDSGLPNDRFFAVRPEGSVSTLKIQRTERGDSAVYLCASSLTSDRAGTGELFFGEGSRLTVL.

The chain uses TRBV29-1 and TRBJ2-1; D is perhaps TRBD1 (5 bases). Trimming left V 4 bases short and J 5 bases short, with 15 bases between. This CDR3 spans 14 amino acids. Per the germline V gene, CDR1 is SQVTM and CDR2 is ANQGSEA. The CDR3 sequence: CSVVGRSRNNEQFF. The DNA of the CDR3 is TGCAGCGTTGTGGGGCGCAGTAGAAACAATGAGCAGTTCTTC.

The chain uses TRBV4-2 and TRBJ2-7, with TRBD1 matching over 8 bases. The germline V gene encodes CDR1 LGHNA and CDR2 YNFKEQ. Losses at the gene ends were 5 bases for V and 2 bases for J; bases not matched to a gene: 8. The CDR3 is 15 residues long. The CDR3 coding sequence is TGTGCCAGCAGCTACGCAGACAGGGGCCCCTACGAGCAGTACTTC. Its translation: CASSYADRGPYEQYF.

This sequence joins TRBV20-1 and TRBJ2-3, with a weak D call TRBD1 (6 bases). CDR3 length: 13 amino acids. Between the trimmed V and J ends, which lost 3 bases and 3 bases, there was a span of 10 bases. The germline V gene encodes CDR1 DFQATT and CDR2 SNEGSKA (reference sequence). The CDR3 DNA reads as TGCAGTGCTAGTTCCCAGGGGACAGATACGCAGTATTTT. Translated: CSASSQGTDTQYF.

This clone was seen more than once but under ten times. The rearrangement links TRBV5-4 to TRBJ2-7; 7 nucleotides line up with TRBD2. This CDR3 is built from 16 residues. Germline-derived CDR1 and CDR2 are SGHNT and YYREEE (reference sequence). V shed 4 bases, J shed 6 bases, and the junction held 16 bases outside the gene matches. Here the CDR3 reads CASSLGGVDGPGEQYF. CDR3 coding DNA: TGTGCCAGCAGCCTGGGGGGGGTCGATGGTCCGGGCGAGCAGTACTTC. Variable domain in full (rest from reference TRBV5-4 and TRBJ2-7): ETGVTQSPTHLIKTRGQQVTLRCSSQSGHNTVSWYQQALGQGPQFIFQYYREEENGRGNFPPRFSGLQFPNYSSELNVNALELDDSALYLCASSLGGVDGPGEQYFGPGTRLTVT.

This chain uses TRBV5-1 with TRBJ1-1; 8 nucleotides match TRBD1. Trimming removed 3 bases from V and 6 bases from J; junction bases left unmatched: 10. Germline CDR1 SGHRS, CDR2 YFSETQ. The CDR3 runs 15 residues. The CDR3 spells CASSWGQAASAEAFF. The CDR3 DNA reads TGCGCCAGCAGCTGGGGACAGGCCGCGAGCGCTGAAGCTTTCTTT.

The rearrangement uses TRBV9 and TRBJ2-1, with 10 bases identical to TRBD2. The CDR3 is 15 residues long. Trimming at V came to 2 bases and at J to 4 bases, leaving 3 bases not matched to a gene. Germline-derived CDR1 and CDR2 are SGDLS and YYNGEE. The CDR3 DNA follows: TGTGCCAGCAGCGTTACTAGCGGGGATTACAATGAGCAGTTCTTC. Amino acid sequence: CASSVTSGDYNEQFF.